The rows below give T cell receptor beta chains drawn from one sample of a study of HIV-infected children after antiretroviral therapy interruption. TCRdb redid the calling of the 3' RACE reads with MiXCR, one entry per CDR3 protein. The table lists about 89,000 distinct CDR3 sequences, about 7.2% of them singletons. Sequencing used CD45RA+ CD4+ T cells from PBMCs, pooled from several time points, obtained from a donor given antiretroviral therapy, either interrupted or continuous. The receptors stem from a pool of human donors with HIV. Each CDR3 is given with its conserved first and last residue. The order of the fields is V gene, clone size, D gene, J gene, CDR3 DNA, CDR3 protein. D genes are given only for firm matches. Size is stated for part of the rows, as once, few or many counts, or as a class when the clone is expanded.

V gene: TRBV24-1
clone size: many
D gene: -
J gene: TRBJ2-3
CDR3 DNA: TGTGCCACCAGTGATTCCTCACCGGGCACAGATACGCAGTATTTT
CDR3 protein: CATSDSSPGTDTQYF

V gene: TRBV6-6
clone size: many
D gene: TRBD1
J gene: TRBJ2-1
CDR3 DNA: TGTGCCAGCAGTCCGACGGGACAGGGCGGTGAGCAGTTCTTC
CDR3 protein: CASSPTGQGGEQFF

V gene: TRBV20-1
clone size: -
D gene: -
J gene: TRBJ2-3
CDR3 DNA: TGCAGTGCTAGAGGGGCTAGACAGAGCACAGATACGCAGTATTTT
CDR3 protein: CSARGARQSTDTQYF

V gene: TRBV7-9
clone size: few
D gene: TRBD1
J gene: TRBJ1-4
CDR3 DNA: TGTGCCAGCAGCTCGACGGGACAGATTAATGAAAAACTGTTTTTT
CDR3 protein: CASSSTGQINEKLFF

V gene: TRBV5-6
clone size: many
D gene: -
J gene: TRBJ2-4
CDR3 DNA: TGTGCCAGCAGCTTGGTACAGCTCAAAAACATTCAGTACTTC
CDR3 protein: CASSLVQLKNIQYF

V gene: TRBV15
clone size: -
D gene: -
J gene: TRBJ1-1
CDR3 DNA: TGTGCCACCAGCAGACCTTACAGGATGGGCGGCATGAACACTGAAGCTTTCTTT
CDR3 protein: CATSRPYRMGGMNTEAFF

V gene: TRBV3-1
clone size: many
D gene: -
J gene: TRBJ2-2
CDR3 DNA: TGTGCCAGCAGCCTGCGGTCCGGTGGGAACACCGGGGAGCTGTTTTTT
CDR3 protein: CASSLRSGGNTGELFF

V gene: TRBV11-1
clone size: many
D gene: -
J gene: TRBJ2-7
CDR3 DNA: TGTGCCAGCAGCTTAAGTCTCGGGCAACAGTACTTC
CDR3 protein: CASSLSLGQQYF

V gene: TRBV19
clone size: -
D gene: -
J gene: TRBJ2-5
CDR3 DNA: TGTGCCAGTAGTAAGACTCAAGAGACCCAGTACTTC
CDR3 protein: CASSKTQETQYF

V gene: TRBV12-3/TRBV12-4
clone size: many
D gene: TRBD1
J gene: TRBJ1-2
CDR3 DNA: TGTGCCAGCACCCCAGCCCCCGGGACAGGGGGCCAACTTGCCTATGGCTACACCTTC
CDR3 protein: CASTPAPGTGGQLAYGYTF

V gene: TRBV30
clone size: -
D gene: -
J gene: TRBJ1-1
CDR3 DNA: TGTGCCTGGAGTGGGTCGGGGGTTGACACTGAAGCTTTCTTT
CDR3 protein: CAWSGSGVDTEAFF

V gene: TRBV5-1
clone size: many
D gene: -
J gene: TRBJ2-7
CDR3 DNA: TGCGCCAGCAGCTTGGGGTACAGGGACACCTACGAGCAGTACTTC
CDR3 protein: CASSLGYRDTYEQYF

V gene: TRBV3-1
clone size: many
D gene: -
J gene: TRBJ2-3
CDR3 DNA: TGTGCCAGCAGCCTAGACGGGCTAGGCACAGATACGCAGTATTTT
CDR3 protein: CASSLDGLGTDTQYF

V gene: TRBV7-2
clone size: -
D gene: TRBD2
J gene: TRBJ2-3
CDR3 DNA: TGTGCCAGCAGCCCCTCCCGACTAGCGGGCACAGATACGCAGTATTTT
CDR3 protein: CASSPSRLAGTDTQYF

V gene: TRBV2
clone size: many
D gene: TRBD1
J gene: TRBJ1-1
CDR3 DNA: TGTGCCAGCAGTGATGGCAGGGGGCCGGGCACTGAAGCTTTCTTT
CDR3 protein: CASSDGRGPGTEAFF

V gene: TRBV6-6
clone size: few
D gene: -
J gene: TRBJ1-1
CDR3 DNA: TGTGCCAGCAGTTACGGGGGGGGGAACACTGAAGCTTTCTTT
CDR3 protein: CASSYGGGNTEAFF

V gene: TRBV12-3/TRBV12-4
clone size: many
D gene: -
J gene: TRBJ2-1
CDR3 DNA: TGTGCCAGCAGCAGTAGTGGACAGAACAATGAGCAGTTCTTC
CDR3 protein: CASSSSGQNNEQFF

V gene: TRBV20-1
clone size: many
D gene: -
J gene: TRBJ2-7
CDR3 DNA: TGCAGTGCTAGAGGCCGCTACTCAGGACACTTGCCTTCCTACGAGCAGTACTTC
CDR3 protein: CSARGRYSGHLPSYEQYF

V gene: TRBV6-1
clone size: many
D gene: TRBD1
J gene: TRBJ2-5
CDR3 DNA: TGTGCCGGTGGAGACAGGGGGCTAGAGACCCAGTACTTC
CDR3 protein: CAGGDRGLETQYF

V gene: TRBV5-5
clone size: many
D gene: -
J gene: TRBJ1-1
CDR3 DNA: TGTGCCAGCAGCCCAATGTCGGCTGGGCCCGTTTTCTCTGAAGCTTTCTTT
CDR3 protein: CASSPMSAGPVFSEAFF

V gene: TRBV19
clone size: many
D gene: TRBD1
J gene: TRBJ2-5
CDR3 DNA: TGTGCCAGTTCACAGGGGGCAGGGGAGACCCAGTACTTC
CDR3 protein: CASSQGAGETQYF

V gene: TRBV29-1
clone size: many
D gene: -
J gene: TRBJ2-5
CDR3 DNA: TGCAGCGTTGAATTAAGGGGGGAGACCCAGTACTTC
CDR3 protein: CSVELRGETQYF

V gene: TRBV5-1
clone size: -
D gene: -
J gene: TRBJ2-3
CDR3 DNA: TGCGCCAGCAGACGCGGACGGGATACGCAGTATTTT
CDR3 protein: CASRRGRDTQYF

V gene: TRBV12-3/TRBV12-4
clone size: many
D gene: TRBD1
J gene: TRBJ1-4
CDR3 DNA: TGTGCCAGCAGTTTAGGACAGGGGGGCAGTAAACTGTTTTTT
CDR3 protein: CASSLGQGGSKLFF

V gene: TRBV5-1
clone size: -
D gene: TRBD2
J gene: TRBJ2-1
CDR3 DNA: TGCGCCAGCAGTCGGGAGGCTAGCGGGGTCTACAATGAGCAGTTCTTC
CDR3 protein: CASSREASGVYNEQFF

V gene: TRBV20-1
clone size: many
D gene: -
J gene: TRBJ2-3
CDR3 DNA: TGCAGTGCTAGAGTCGGAGGAAGGGTGGGAGATACGCAGTATTTT
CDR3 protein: CSARVGGRVGDTQYF

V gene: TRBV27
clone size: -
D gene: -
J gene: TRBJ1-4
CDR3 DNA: TGTGCCAGCAGCTCCCCTCTTCGGGGGGAAAAACTGTTTTTT
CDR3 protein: CASSSPLRGEKLFF

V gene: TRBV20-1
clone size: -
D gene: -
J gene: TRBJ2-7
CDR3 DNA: TGCAGTGCTAGTCTGGGGGGTTCCTACGAGCAGTACTTC
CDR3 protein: CSASLGGSYEQYF

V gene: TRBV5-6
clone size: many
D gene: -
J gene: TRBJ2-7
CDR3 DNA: TGTGCCAGCAGCTTGGGCTGGGGTCGCGGCTCCTACGAGCAGTACTTC
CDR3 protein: CASSLGWGRGSYEQYF

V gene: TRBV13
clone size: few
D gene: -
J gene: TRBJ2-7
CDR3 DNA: TGTGCCAGCAGCGAACAGGGATACGAGCAGTACTTC
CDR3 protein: CASSEQGYEQYF

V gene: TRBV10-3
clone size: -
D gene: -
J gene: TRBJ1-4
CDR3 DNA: TGTGCCATCACCTCGGGCGTTAATGAAAAACTGTTTTTT
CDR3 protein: CAITSGVNEKLFF

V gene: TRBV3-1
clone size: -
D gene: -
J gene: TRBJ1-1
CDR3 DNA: TGTGCCAGCAGCCAAGGGGACATGGGTAACACTGAAGCTTTCTTT
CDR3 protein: CASSQGDMGNTEAFF

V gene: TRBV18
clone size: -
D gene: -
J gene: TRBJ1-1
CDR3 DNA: TGTGCCAGCTCACCCGGACAGACGAGAAACACTGAAGCTTTCTTT
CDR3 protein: CASSPGQTRNTEAFF

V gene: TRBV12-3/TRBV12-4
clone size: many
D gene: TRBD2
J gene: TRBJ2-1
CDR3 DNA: TGTGCCAGCAGTTTAGTATCAGGGAGGGACAATGAGCAGTTCTTC
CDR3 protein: CASSLVSGRDNEQFF

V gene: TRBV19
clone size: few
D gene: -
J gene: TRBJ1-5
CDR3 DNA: TGTGCCAGTAGTATAGAATCTGGACAGCCCTATAGCAATCAGCCCCAGCATTTT
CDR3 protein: CASSIESGQPYSNQPQHF

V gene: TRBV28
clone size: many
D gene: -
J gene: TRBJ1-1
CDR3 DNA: TGTGCCAGCAGTTCAACCCGGCCCTGGGATACTGAAGCTTTCTTT
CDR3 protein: CASSSTRPWDTEAFF

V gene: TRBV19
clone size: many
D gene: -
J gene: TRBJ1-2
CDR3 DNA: TGTGCCAGTAGTATCCAATCCGGGGCAGGGAGCCATGGCTACACCTTC
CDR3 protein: CASSIQSGAGSHGYTF

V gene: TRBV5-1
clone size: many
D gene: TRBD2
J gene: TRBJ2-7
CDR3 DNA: TGCGCCAGCAGCTGGACTAGCGGGATGAACGAGCAGTACTTC
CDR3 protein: CASSWTSGMNEQYF

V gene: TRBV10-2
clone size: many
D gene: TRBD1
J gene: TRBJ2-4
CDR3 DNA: TGCGCCAGCCGACAGGGTGAAGCCAAAAACATTCAGTACTTC
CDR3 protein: CASRQGEAKNIQYF

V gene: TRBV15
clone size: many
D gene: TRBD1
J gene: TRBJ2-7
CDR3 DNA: TGTGCCACCAGCAGAGGTGGTGGACAGGGGGCCTACGAGCAGTACTTC
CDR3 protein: CATSRGGGQGAYEQYF

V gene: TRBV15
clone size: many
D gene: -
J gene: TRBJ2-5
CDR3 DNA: TGTGCCACCAGCAGAGATCTCAGCCAAGAGACCCAGTACTTC
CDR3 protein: CATSRDLSQETQYF

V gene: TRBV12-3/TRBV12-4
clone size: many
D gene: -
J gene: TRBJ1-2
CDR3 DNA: TGTGCCAGCAGTCGCAGGGGAGGGGATGGCTACACCTTC
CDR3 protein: CASSRRGGDGYTF

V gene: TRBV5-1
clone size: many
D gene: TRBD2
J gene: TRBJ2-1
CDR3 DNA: TGCGCCAGCAGCTCAGCGGGGGCCACCAATGAGCAGTTCTTC
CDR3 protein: CASSSAGATNEQFF

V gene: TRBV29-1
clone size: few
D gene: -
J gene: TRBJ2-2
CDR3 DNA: TGCAGCGTGCGTTCACCGCGGGGAAACACCGGGGAGCTGTTTTTT
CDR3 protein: CSVRSPRGNTGELFF

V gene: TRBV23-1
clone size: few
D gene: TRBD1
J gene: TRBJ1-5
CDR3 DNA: TGCGCCAGCAGTCAATCTCACAGGGGAGGGTGTCAGCCCCAGCATTTT
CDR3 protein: CASSQSHRGGCQPQHF

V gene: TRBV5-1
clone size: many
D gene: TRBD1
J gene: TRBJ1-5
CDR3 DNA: TGCGCCAGCAGCTTGTGGGTGGACAGGGTGAATCAGCCCCAGCATTTT
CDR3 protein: CASSLWVDRVNQPQHF

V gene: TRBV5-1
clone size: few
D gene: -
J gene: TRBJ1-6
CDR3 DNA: TGCGCCAGCAGCTTAAGTCGACTATCTAATTCACCCCTCCACTTT
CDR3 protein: CASSLSRLSNSPLHF

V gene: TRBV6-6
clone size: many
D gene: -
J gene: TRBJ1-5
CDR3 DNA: TGTGCCAGCAGTTCGGGAGATAGCAATCAGCCCCAGCATTTT
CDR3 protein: CASSSGDSNQPQHF

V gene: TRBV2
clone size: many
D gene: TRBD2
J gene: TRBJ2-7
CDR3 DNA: TGTGCCAGCAGTGATCCGGGACTAGCGGGCGAGAGCTCCTACGAGCAGTACTTC
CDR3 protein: CASSDPGLAGESSYEQYF

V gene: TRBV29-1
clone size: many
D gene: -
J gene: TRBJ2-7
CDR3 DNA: TGCAGCGTTGAAAGGGGGTCAGTCCCTACGAGGATCCAGTACTTC
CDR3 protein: CSVERGSVPTRIQYF

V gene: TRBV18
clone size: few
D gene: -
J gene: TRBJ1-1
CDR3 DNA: TGTGCCAGCTCACCACCGGGGGGCCGGGTGACTGAAGCTTTCTTT
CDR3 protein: CASSPPGGRVTEAFF

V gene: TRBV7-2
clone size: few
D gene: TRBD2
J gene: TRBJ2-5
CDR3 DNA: TGTGCCAGCAGCCCCACCCAACTTCTAGCGGGGACCCGGAAGACCCAGTACTTC
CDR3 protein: CASSPTQLLAGTRKTQYF